The 8 T cell receptor beta chains in this list originate from one sample, sequenced in a study of blood T cell repertoires in COVID-19. Clones were sequenced by immunoSEQ multiplex PCR, and TCRdb holds only the in-frame ones, with some missing. The sample yields under 200,000 clones, around 83% seen once. The sequenced sample was PBMCs or T cells enriched from blood (not recorded which). Every receptor here comes from a woman in her twenties or thirties who had been exposed to COVID-19.

The chain has TRBV3-1 (or the pseudogene TRBV3-2) and TRBJ2-2; D gene ambiguous. The CDR3 loop spans 13 amino acids. Germline V gene sequence: CDR1 LGHDT, CDR2 YNNKEL (reference sequence). V gave up 4 bases and J gave up 8 bases, with 11 bases separating them. In DNA form, the CDR3 reads TGTGCCAGCAGCCCGGCGGCGGAAGGGGAGCTGTTTTTT. It translates to CASSPAAEGELFF.

This rearrangement joins TRBV11-2 to TRBJ2-1; D may be TRBD1 (6 bases). Trimming shortened V by 5 bases and J by 12 bases, and 11 bases separated the two germline ends. CDR3 length: 11 amino acids. The germline V gene encodes CDR1 SGHAT and CDR2 FQNNGV. CDR3 residues: CASSPTGRQFF. CDR3 nucleotides: TGTGCCAGCAGCCCAACAGGGAGGCAGTTCTTC. The full variable domain, rest sourced from reference TRBV11-2 and TRBJ2-1, is EAGVAQSPRYKIIEKRQSVAFWCNPISGHATLYWYQQILGQGPKLLIQFQNNGVVDDSQLPKDRFSAERLKGVDSTLKIQPAKLEDSAVYLCASSPTGRQFFGPGTRLTVL.

This chain links TRBV5-1 with TRBJ1-2, with 7 bases lining up with TRBD1. This CDR3 comprises 13 residues. The J segment lost 6 bases and the V segment lost 0 bases, leaving 2 bases of the junction unmatched. From germline, CDR1 is SGHRS and CDR2 YFSETQ. The CDR3 DNA is TGCGCCAGCAGCTTGGGCAGGGGGGATGGCTACACCTTC. It yields the protein CASSLGRGDGYTF.

The genes are TRBV2 and TRBJ2-7; 8 bases are shared with TRBD1. The germline gives CDR1 SNHLY, CDR2 FYNNEI. This CDR3 has 15 amino acids. V dropped 8 bases and J dropped 7; count of bases not matched to a gene: 16. For the CDR3, the DNA is TGTGCCAGCGGTGGTGGAGGACAGGGCGTCTGGGAGCAGTACTTC. This encodes CASGGGGQGVWEQYF.

The rearrangement links TRBV30 to TRBJ1-3; D is uncertain. CDR1 is GTSNPN, CDR2 SVGIG, per germline (reference sequence). CDR3 length: 14 amino acids. The V end lost 0 bases, the J end lost 0 bases, and 6 bases lay between the germline ends. The CDR3 coding sequence is TGTGCCTGGAGTGTCGGGAGCTCTGGAAACACCATATATTTT. Protein: CAWSVGSSGNTIYF.

This clone showed up just once. The chain uses TRBV5-1 and TRBJ2-1; 8 nucleotides line up with TRBD2. Germline V CDR1 and CDR2: SGHRS, YFSETQ. After removal of 2 bases from V and 6 bases from J, the junction contained 7 bases not matched to a gene. This CDR3 has 15 amino acids. CDR3 sequence reads: CASSFVSGGSNEQFF. For the CDR3, the DNA is TGCGCCAGCAGCTTTGTGAGCGGGGGTAGCAATGAGCAGTTCTTC.

The chain uses TRBV10-3 and TRBJ1-5, with D possibly being TRBD1 (5 bases). Trimming shortened V by 2 bases and J by 1 base, and 9 bases separated the two germline ends. The CDR3 is 15 residues long. Germline V gives CDR1 ENHRY, CDR2 SYGVKD. The CDR3: CAISEGAESNQPQHF. The CDR3 region has the DNA TGTGCCATCAGTGAGGGGGCAGAGAGCAATCAGCCCCAGCATTTT.

The V call is TRBV3-1 (or the pseudogene TRBV3-2), the J call TRBJ2-3, with D possibly TRBD2 on 6 matching bases. The CDR3 length is 17 residues. V dropped 4 bases and J dropped 0 bases, with 17 bases sitting between them. CDR1 LGHDT and CDR2 YNNKEL come from the germline V gene (reference sequence). The CDR3 nucleotides read TGTGCCAGCAGCCCATTTCTGGCGGGGAATAGCACAGATACGCAGTATTTT. It translates to CASSPFLAGNSTDTQYF.